This TCR beta chain was sequenced for a study of shared clonotypes between healthy human individuals. Study-wide points: Non-shared clonotypes had lower generation probabilities than clonotypes shared by all four sorted-subset donors. A handful of donors had around 5% of their naive CD4 clonotypes in common.

Trimming stripped 3 bases from V and 7 bases from J, with 17 bases between. From germline, CDR1 is ENHRY and CDR2 SYGVKD. This CDR3 spans 15 amino acids. The assay was immunoSEQ multiplex PCR, and TCRdb's table has in-frame clones only and misses some. The table shows 600,000 to 750,000 clones, with around 91% occurring only once. On this clone itself: Its antigen is not known.

The sample comprised memory CD8+ T cells from PBMCs. Subset in this sample: CD45RO+ cells pooled with CCR7-negative TemRA cells. The receptor's source is a man in his late teens or twenties in good health. Some clones in this sample may be carry-over from other donors' samples. V is TRBV10-3 and J is TRBJ2-3, with a weak D call TRBD1 (6 bases). The CDR3 nucleotides read TGTGCCATCAGTGATACGGGACACCTTTTATATACGCAGTATTTT. It translates to CAISDTGHLLYTQYF.